A selection of T cell receptor beta chains follows, all from one sample in a study of PD-1 blockade in classical Hodgkin lymphoma. Assay: immunoSEQ multiplex PCR; the TCRdb copy retains only in-frame clones and omits some. The table records roughly 50,000 clones, approximately 86% of them present only once. The sample in question was peripheral blood mononuclear cells (PBMCs), obtained before the fourth cycle of nivolumab. Receptors originate from a human donor with classical Hodgkin lymphoma. The CDR3 runs from the conserved cysteine through the conserved F or W. D genes are given only for firm matches.

v_call,j_call,d_call,cdr3_nt,cdr3_aa
TRBV12-5,TRBJ2-7,NA,TGTGCTAGAGAGGGGTTCACCTACGAGCAGTACTTC,CAREGFTYEQYF
TRBV9,TRBJ2-5,NA,TGTGCCAGCAGCGTCCAGGGGGGCGGGGAGACCCAGTACTTC,CASSVQGGGETQYF
TRBV27,TRBJ2-2,TRBD1,TGTGCCAGCAGTTTAATCGGGACAGCGAACACCGGGGAGCTGTTTTTT,CASSLIGTANTGELFF
TRBV4-2,TRBJ2-4,NA,TGTGCCAGCAGCCAAGAACTGGGGGCCAAAAACATTCAGTACTTC,CASSQELGAKNIQYF
TRBV6-4,TRBJ2-7,TRBD1,TGTGCCAGCAGTGACCAGCGGAGGACAGGGGCGTCTGAGCAGTACTTC,CASSDQRRTGASEQYF
TRBV2,TRBJ1-1,TRBD1,TGTGCCAGCAGTGGGGACAGGGGGCGCATTCAGTCTGAAGCTTTCTTT,CASSGDRGRIQSEAFF
TRBV9,TRBJ2-5,TRBD1,TGTGCCAGCAGCGTCAGCCGGGACAGGGTACAAGAGACCCAGTACTTC,CASSVSRDRVQETQYF
TRBV27,TRBJ2-7,NA,TGTGCCAGCAGTTTTCAGGGGGGCTCCTACGAGCAGTACTTC,CASSFQGGSYEQYF
TRBV7-9,TRBJ2-3,TRBD2,TGTGCCAGCAGCCCCCCCGGACTAGCGACAGATACGCAGTATTTT,CASSPPGLATDTQYF
TRBV6-1,TRBJ1-6,TRBD1,TGTGCCAGCAGTGAACCAGGACAGGGGATATTAAATAATTCACCCCTCCACTTT,CASSEPGQGILNNSPLHF
TRBV5-8,TRBJ2-1,TRBD1,TGTGCCAGCAGCCGTCCGGGACAGGGCTTCCAGGAGCAGTTCTTC,CASSRPGQGFQEQFF
TRBV5-6,TRBJ1-2,NA,TGTGCCAGCAGCTACAGTTATGGCTACACCTTC,CASSYSYGYTF
TRBV4-1,TRBJ2-5,TRBD1,TGCGCCAGCAGCCAGGACAGGGGGCTTGCCCAGACCCAGTACTTC,CASSQDRGLAQTQYF